These T cell receptor beta chains were read from a single sample in a study of blood T cell repertoires in COVID-19. Sequencing was performed with immunoSEQ multiplex PCR; in TCRdb, only in-frame clones are kept and a portion is missing. The data hold about 230,000 clones, with more than 65% observed a single time. What was sequenced was peripheral blood. The receptors here all came from a man aged 35 to 55 who had recovered from COVID-19. The CDR3 runs from the conserved cysteine through the conserved F or W. D genes are given only for firm matches. Size tells how often a clone was seen (once, few, many) or the class of an expanded clone, and some rows leave it out.

j_call: TRBJ1-5
v_call: TRBV11-2
clone_size: many
d_call: NA
cdr3_aa: CASSLDSHSNQPQHF

j_call: TRBJ1-5
v_call: TRBV5-5
clone_size: NA
d_call: NA
cdr3_aa: CASSFGTWGNQPQHF

j_call: TRBJ2-1
v_call: TRBV7-2
clone_size: NA
d_call: TRBD2
cdr3_aa: CASSRTSGLNEQFF

j_call: TRBJ2-3
v_call: TRBV24-1
clone_size: NA
d_call: TRBD2
cdr3_aa: CATSETAGAWDTQYF

j_call: TRBJ1-5
v_call: TRBV6-2/TRBV6-3
clone_size: NA
d_call: TRBD1
cdr3_aa: CASSLLTGPGQPQHF

j_call: TRBJ2-3
v_call: TRBV9
clone_size: once
d_call: NA
cdr3_aa: CASSVDGRLDTQYF

j_call: TRBJ2-1
v_call: TRBV9
clone_size: NA
d_call: TRBD2
cdr3_aa: CASSVAGGGLGEQFF

j_call: TRBJ2-5
v_call: TRBV2
clone_size: NA
d_call: TRBD2
cdr3_aa: CASREGASGRQETQYF

j_call: TRBJ1-1
v_call: TRBV7-9
clone_size: NA
d_call: NA
cdr3_aa: CASRPPGGENTEAFF

j_call: TRBJ2-7
v_call: TRBV12-3/TRBV12-4
clone_size: NA
d_call: NA
cdr3_aa: CASSFDIYEQYF

j_call: TRBJ2-1
v_call: TRBV7-2
clone_size: few
d_call: TRBD2
cdr3_aa: CASSPRSGGGYNEQFF

j_call: TRBJ2-3
v_call: TRBV5-5
clone_size: NA
d_call: NA
cdr3_aa: CASSSAGAGDTQYF

j_call: TRBJ1-2
v_call: TRBV11-2
clone_size: once
d_call: NA
cdr3_aa: CASSPFTGNYGYTF

j_call: TRBJ1-4
v_call: TRBV19
clone_size: NA
d_call: NA
cdr3_aa: CASISRGNEKLFF

j_call: TRBJ2-2
v_call: TRBV19
clone_size: NA
d_call: NA
cdr3_aa: CASSIDRGRTGELFF

j_call: TRBJ2-2
v_call: TRBV7-2
clone_size: NA
d_call: TRBD2
cdr3_aa: CASSRLAGGNTGELFF

j_call: TRBJ1-5
v_call: TRBV19
clone_size: NA
d_call: TRBD1
cdr3_aa: CASTPRGQGRQPQHF

j_call: TRBJ1-2
v_call: TRBV6-5
clone_size: NA
d_call: NA
cdr3_aa: CASTQGTGGYGYTF

j_call: TRBJ2-7
v_call: TRBV5-1
clone_size: once
d_call: TRBD2
cdr3_aa: CASSGTSGSYEQYF

j_call: TRBJ1-1
v_call: TRBV30
clone_size: NA
d_call: NA
cdr3_aa: CAWSTGVNTEAFF

j_call: TRBJ1-1
v_call: TRBV10-3
clone_size: NA
d_call: NA
cdr3_aa: CAISEANTEAFF

j_call: TRBJ2-5
v_call: TRBV6-5
clone_size: NA
d_call: NA
cdr3_aa: CASRSSLGTQYF

j_call: TRBJ1-1
v_call: TRBV5-1
clone_size: NA
d_call: NA
cdr3_aa: CASSVTGTPGTEAFF

j_call: TRBJ1-1
v_call: TRBV5-6
clone_size: few
d_call: NA
cdr3_aa: CASSYAMNTEAFF

j_call: TRBJ1-2
v_call: TRBV21-1
clone_size: once
d_call: NA
cdr3_aa: CASSKVREADYGYTF

j_call: TRBJ2-1
v_call: TRBV5-4
clone_size: few
d_call: TRBD2
cdr3_aa: CASSPTSGTQIYNEQFF

j_call: TRBJ2-2
v_call: TRBV7-2
clone_size: NA
d_call: TRBD2
cdr3_aa: CASSQRGGQNTGELFF

j_call: TRBJ2-7
v_call: TRBV19
clone_size: few
d_call: TRBD1
cdr3_aa: CASRGTGSSYEQYF

j_call: TRBJ2-5
v_call: TRBV10-3
clone_size: NA
d_call: NA
cdr3_aa: CAISGQLSGSKGGETQYF

j_call: TRBJ1-1
v_call: TRBV24-1
clone_size: NA
d_call: NA
cdr3_aa: CATAVLRGLSPAMNTEAFF

j_call: TRBJ2-7
v_call: TRBV19
clone_size: NA
d_call: TRBD1
cdr3_aa: CASSISAPPWAGGSYEQYF

j_call: TRBJ1-3
v_call: TRBV9
clone_size: NA
d_call: NA
cdr3_aa: CASSVDPGLMGTANF

j_call: TRBJ1-6
v_call: TRBV19
clone_size: NA
d_call: TRBD1
cdr3_aa: CASSMGQGASPLHF

j_call: TRBJ2-2
v_call: TRBV5-4
clone_size: NA
d_call: TRBD1
cdr3_aa: CASSSPGTGGPPNTGELFF

j_call: TRBJ2-2
v_call: TRBV30
clone_size: NA
d_call: TRBD1
cdr3_aa: CAWFSGQVNTGELFF

j_call: TRBJ2-1
v_call: TRBV19
clone_size: NA
d_call: NA
cdr3_aa: CASSPRSGQYNEQFF

j_call: TRBJ1-1
v_call: TRBV19
clone_size: NA
d_call: NA
cdr3_aa: CASTGQLPPEAFF

j_call: TRBJ1-2
v_call: TRBV9
clone_size: once
d_call: NA
cdr3_aa: CASSVGLLDSNYYGYTF

j_call: TRBJ2-7
v_call: TRBV7-8
clone_size: NA
d_call: NA
cdr3_aa: CASSLDEFHSYEQYF

j_call: TRBJ2-3
v_call: TRBV9
clone_size: NA
d_call: NA
cdr3_aa: CASSVGLRGAQDTQYF

j_call: TRBJ2-7
v_call: TRBV10-3
clone_size: once
d_call: TRBD2
cdr3_aa: CAISATGGFNYEQYF

j_call: TRBJ1-1
v_call: TRBV5-1
clone_size: NA
d_call: TRBD1
cdr3_aa: CASSTTGVDIEAFF

j_call: TRBJ2-7
v_call: TRBV11-2
clone_size: NA
d_call: TRBD2
cdr3_aa: CASSLGGVAPSYEQYF

j_call: TRBJ2-7
v_call: TRBV30
clone_size: NA
d_call: NA
cdr3_aa: CAWSTAPISYEQYF

j_call: TRBJ2-1
v_call: TRBV5-1
clone_size: few
d_call: TRBD2
cdr3_aa: CASSSALAGGSNEQFF

j_call: TRBJ1-2
v_call: TRBV10-3
clone_size: NA
d_call: TRBD1
cdr3_aa: CAIRDRARGYTF

j_call: TRBJ1-4
v_call: TRBV5-6
clone_size: NA
d_call: TRBD1
cdr3_aa: CASSLSYQGADEKLFF

j_call: TRBJ2-1
v_call: TRBV7-8
clone_size: few
d_call: TRBD2
cdr3_aa: CASSSGLAGVNEQFF

j_call: TRBJ1-6
v_call: TRBV9
clone_size: NA
d_call: TRBD1
cdr3_aa: CASSDRQGSLHF

j_call: TRBJ1-1
v_call: TRBV19
clone_size: NA
d_call: NA
cdr3_aa: CASSIGAGNTEAFF

j_call: TRBJ2-1
v_call: TRBV4-3
clone_size: NA
d_call: TRBD2
cdr3_aa: CASSQEFLYRTSKSRNEQFF

j_call: TRBJ1-3
v_call: TRBV18
clone_size: many
d_call: TRBD1
cdr3_aa: CASSPPGLGWDRNSGNTIYF

j_call: TRBJ1-1
v_call: TRBV2
clone_size: NA
d_call: NA
cdr3_aa: CASVYSTEAFF

j_call: TRBJ1-1
v_call: TRBV3-1/TRBV3-2
clone_size: few
d_call: NA
cdr3_aa: CASSLSGLLNTEAFF

j_call: TRBJ1-5
v_call: TRBV5-4
clone_size: NA
d_call: TRBD1
cdr3_aa: CASSLGPSGQGGQPQHF

j_call: TRBJ2-1
v_call: TRBV5-5
clone_size: NA
d_call: TRBD2
cdr3_aa: CASSLGLAGGGYNEQFF

j_call: TRBJ1-4
v_call: TRBV7-6
clone_size: NA
d_call: NA
cdr3_aa: CASSFLDRHNEKLFF

j_call: TRBJ2-1
v_call: TRBV13
clone_size: NA
d_call: TRBD2
cdr3_aa: CASSHTSEGGEQFF